The 10 T cell receptor beta chains listed next were all sequenced from one sample in a study of blood T cell repertoires in COVID-19. The repertoire was sequenced with immunoSEQ multiplex PCR; TCRdb's copy has only in-frame clones and lacks some. The data show around 250,000 clones, approximately 82% seen once. The specimen sequenced was peripheral blood. The origin of the receptors is a woman older than 75 with acute or convalescent COVID-19.

Note on this clone: The junction and the germline gene differ at one end; a read error may be behind it. The chain has TRBV7-7 and TRBJ2-5; D not resolved. The CDR3 has 16 amino acids. Per the germline V gene, CDR1 is SSHAT and CDR2 is FNYEAQ (reference sequence). DNA for the CDR3: TGTGCTAGCAGCTTAGCCCTAACAGATCGCCCTGACGACCAGTACTTC. Protein product: CASSLALTDRPDDQYF.

The gene calls are TRBV7-2 and TRBJ2-7, with 10 bases aligning to TRBD1. J was trimmed by 2 bases and V by 5 bases; bases with no gene match: 6. This CDR3 has 15 residues. CDR1 SGHTA and CDR2 FQGNSA come from the germline V gene. The CDR3 coding sequence is TGTGCCAGCAGCCCGGGGACAGGGGTCCCCTACGAGCAGTACTTC. Amino acid sequence: CASSPGTGVPYEQYF. Looking up the rest from reference TRBV7-2 and TRBJ2-7 gives the full variable domain: GAGVSQSPSNKVTEKGKDVELRCDPISGHTALYWYRQSLGQGLEFLIYFQGNSAPDKSGLPSDRFSAERTGGSVSTLTIQRTQQEDSAVYLCASSPGTGVPYEQYFGPGTRLTVT.

This clone was picked up a small number of times. The chain recombines TRBV4-1 with TRBJ2-7; 8 nucleotides match TRBD2. This CDR3 has 16 residues. Germline CDR1 and CDR2: MGHRA and YSYEKL. Unmatched junction bases numbered 8, after V lost 1 base and J lost 3 bases. CDR3 nucleotides: TGCGCCAGCAGCCAAGTTGCCGGGACTAGTTTCTACGAGCAGTACTTC. It specifies CASSQVAGTSFYEQYF.

The V and J genes are TRBV2 and TRBJ2-5, with 8 bases aligning to TRBD1. Germline V CDR1 and CDR2: SNHLY, FYNNEI. The CDR3 sequence is 14 residues long. Trimming cost V 3 bases and J 5 bases; bases outside gene matches: 5. CDR3 amino acids: CASSEQGAQETQYF. CDR3 nucleotide sequence: TGTGCCAGCAGTGAGCAGGGGGCTCAGGAGACCCAGTACTTC.

The genes are TRBV7-2 and TRBJ1-4; 7 bases fit TRBD1. Germline V gene sequence: CDR1 SGHTA, CDR2 FQGNSA. V lost 1 base, J lost 6 bases, and 2 bases stayed unmatched. The CDR3 sequence is 14 residues long. CDR3 sequence (DNA): TGTGCCAGCAGCTTAGACAGGGGTCATGAAAAACTGTTTTTT. This codes for CASSLDRGHEKLFF.

This chain links TRBV18 with TRBJ2-7; tentative D call: TRBD2 (5 bases). In germline, CDR1 is KGHSH, CDR2 LQKENI. V was clipped by 0 bases and J by 7 bases, with 10 bases between them. The CDR3 is 13 amino acids. CDR3 sequence reads: CASSPPTADEQYF. CDR3 in DNA: TGTGCCAGCTCACCACCTACAGCGGATGAGCAGTACTTC.

The chain couples TRBV7-7 to TRBJ2-1; perhaps TRBD1 as D (6 bases). The CDR3 is made up of 14 amino acids. Trimming left V 0 bases short and J 6 bases short, with 9 bases between. Germline V gene data show CDR1 as SSHAT and CDR2 as FNYEAQ (reference sequence). CDR3 coding DNA: TGTGCCAGCAGCTTAGCTCACAGGGTCAATGAGCAGTTCTTC. Protein product: CASSLAHRVNEQFF.

The chain carries TRBV5-4 and TRBJ2-1; D uncertain. There are 13 residues in the CDR3. The germline V gene encodes CDR1 SGHNT and CDR2 YYREEE (reference sequence). The ends were cut back, 3 bases at V and 5 bases at J, with 9 bases in the middle. The CDR3 protein is CASSSPLHNEQFF. In DNA form, the CDR3 reads TGTGCCAGCAGCTCCCCTCTCCACAATGAGCAGTTCTTC.

The count of this clone is one. CDR3 residues: CATSRGGTVIYGYTF. As DNA, the CDR3 is TGTGCCACCAGCAGAGGCGGGACGGTGATATATGGCTACACCTTC. This sequence joins TRBV15 and TRBJ1-2; a possible D gene is TRBD1 (5 bases). The CDR3 spans 15 residues. Germline V gene sequence: CDR1 LNHNV, CDR2 YYDKDF (reference sequence). Trimming removed 1 base at V and 5 bases at J, with 14 bases between. Based on the CDR3 plus reference TRBV15 and TRBJ1-2, the full variable domain is DAMVIQNPRYQVTQFGKPVTLSCSQTLNHNVMYWYQQKSSQAPKLLFHYYDKDFNNEADTPDNFQSRRPNTSFCFLDIRSPGLGDTAMYLCATSRGGTVIYGYTFGSGTRLTVV.

The chain uses TRBV19 and TRBJ2-2; 9 bases map to TRBD1. This CDR3 has 14 residues. The junction had 9 bases not matched to a gene; V was cut back by 10 bases and J by 6 bases. Germline V CDR1 and CDR2: LNHDA, SQIVND (reference sequence). The CDR3 spells CATLRDRVAGELFF. Written as DNA, the CDR3 is TGTGCCACCCTTCGGGACAGGGTCGCCGGGGAGCTGTTTTTT.